What follows describes a single TCR beta chain. Its antigen is unknown. Base quality data are lacking; no much larger clone is found one base away. The CDR3 holds 12 amino acids from the cysteine to the phenylalanine. The kept DNA is CDR3 alone, 36 bases in frame from the first base. Trimming leaves V shorter by 9 bases and J shorter by 4 bases, with the junction holding 4 bases beyond the gene matches. CDR1 and CDR2 (SNHLY, FYNNEI) derive from the germline V gene. The entire isolated RNA was reverse transcribed using the High Capacity cDNA Reverse Transcription Kit, and thus expressed TCRB transcripts were sequenced. Naive, central memory and regulatory T cell samples underwent deep immunoSEQ sequencing, averaging around 3.6 million total reads per sample. Sorted cells were lysed in RLT buffer, and RNA was extracted using DNase-treated RNeasy Micro or Mini kits according to cell number. To prevent cross-contamination, each cell subset was processed individually, whereas patient and healthy donor samples were processed jointly. The immunoSEQ multiplex PCR was used to amplify TCRB sequences from cDNA, generating 87-bp fragments that spanned the CDR3 region. Sequencing of the amplicons was performed on the Illumina HiSeq platform. Processing in the source paper ran as follows. PCR bias was computationally corrected using synthetic template baselines, reads within Hamming distance 2 were collapsed, and singletons that could not be merged were discarded. Reads were aligned against IMGT to assign V, D and J genes, CDR3 length and insertions or deletions at six rearrangement sites. Within each subset, clonotype counts were normalized to sorted cell number, after which true diversity and Gini coefficients were computed with the tcR R package. The overlap coefficient, calculated on TCRB nucleotide sequences, was used to quantify repertoire sharing. Drawn from immuneACCESS, this table holds only the in-frame rearrangements with V and J called that TCRdb kept. Clones are partly lost; checked studies trace under half to an unresolved V gene and leave the rest unexplained. That table is the source of V, J and clone size, and D and trimming were worked out from the DNA. The sample profile shows 130,000 or so clones; 17% of them were found once. 2% to 3% of the sample belongs to the ten largest clones.

This record comes from a study of beta chain features in type 1 diabetes (dated by TCRdb to 2016 to 2019). Concerning the study at large: Mean age, gender distribution, total cell number and subset yield did not differ between patients and healthy donors. Across all samples, about 110 million sorted cells were examined, and cell number per subset correlated strongly with RNA yield. In the study, TCRB repertoires of sorted circulating CD4+ T cell subsets from recently diagnosed type 1 diabetes patients were compared with those of matched healthy donors. Naive and central memory subsets were obtained from all 30 or so donors, but regulatory and stem cell-like memory subsets were isolated from only 8 patients and roughly 8 healthy donors.

Results the study describes overall, beyond this receptor: The naive, central memory and regulatory TCRB repertoires appeared to resemble one another more closely among patients than among healthy donors. In all four CD4+ subsets, TCRB CDR3 length was moderately but significantly shorter in type 1 diabetes patients. Shorter templates might have been favored by PCR, but patient and control samples were amplified and corrected together, so both groups would have been affected equally by any skew. Patients with type 1 diabetes made fewer insertions and deleted more nucleotides at VDJ recombination sites, implying thymic rearrangement abnormalities. Because small numbers of individuals were included in the HLA sub-analyses, any influence of HLA type on TCRB rearrangement was left unresolved. Because cDNA was sequenced instead of genomic DNA, highly expressing activated cells could be over-represented, though the groups showed no difference in activation or CD3 levels.

A single peripheral blood draw of roughly 0.11 L on average was collected from each donor into heparinised tubes. Naive, central memory, regulatory and stem cell-like memory CD4+ T cells were sorted on a BD FACSAria II using a panel including CD45RO, CCR7, CD25, CD127, CD95 and CD27. All sorted populations exceeded 95% purity. PBMCs were separated immediately by Lymphoprep density gradient centrifugation and were stained directly, without being cultured. So that batch effects would be minimized, each experiment stained and sorted samples in pairs, pairing one healthy donor with one patient. Sequenced material: central memory CD4+ T cells from blood. The V and J genes are TRBV2 and TRBJ2-7, with 9 bases aligning to TRBD1. The origin of this receptor is a man between 18 and 29 years old with type 1 diabetes. The CDR3 sequence is CAREGQGYEQYF. The DNA is TGTGCCAGGGAGGGACAGGGTTACGAGCAGTACTTC.